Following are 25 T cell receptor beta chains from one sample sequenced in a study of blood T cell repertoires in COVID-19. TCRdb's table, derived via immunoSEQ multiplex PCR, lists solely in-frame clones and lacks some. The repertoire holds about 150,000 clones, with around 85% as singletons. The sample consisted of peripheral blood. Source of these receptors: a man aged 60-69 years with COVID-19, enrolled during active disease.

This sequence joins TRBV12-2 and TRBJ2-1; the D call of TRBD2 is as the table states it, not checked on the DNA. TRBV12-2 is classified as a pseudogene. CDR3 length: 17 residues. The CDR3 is CASRPSLRGICRNEQFF. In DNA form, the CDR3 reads TGTGCAAGTCGCCCATCCCTTCGGGGGATCTGTCGCAATGAGCAGTTCTTC.

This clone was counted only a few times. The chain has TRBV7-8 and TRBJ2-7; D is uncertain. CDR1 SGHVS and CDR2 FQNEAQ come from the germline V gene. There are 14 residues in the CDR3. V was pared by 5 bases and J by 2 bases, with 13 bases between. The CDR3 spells CASSPPLLTYEQYF. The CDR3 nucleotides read TGTGCCAGCAGCCCTCCGTTGCTAACCTACGAGCAGTACTTC.

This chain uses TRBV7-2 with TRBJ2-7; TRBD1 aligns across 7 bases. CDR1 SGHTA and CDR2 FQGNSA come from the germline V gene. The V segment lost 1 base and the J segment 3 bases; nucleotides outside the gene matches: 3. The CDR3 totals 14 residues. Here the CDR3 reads CASSLVGGGYEQYF. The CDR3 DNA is TGTGCCAGCAGCTTAGTAGGGGGCGGCTACGAGCAGTACTTC.

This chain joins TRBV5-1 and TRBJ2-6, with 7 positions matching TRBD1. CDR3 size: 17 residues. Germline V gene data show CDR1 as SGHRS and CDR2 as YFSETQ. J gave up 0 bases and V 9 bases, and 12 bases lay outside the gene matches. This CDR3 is CAKTSGTEVSGANVLTF. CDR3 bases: TGCGCCAAGACCTCCGGGACAGAAGTCTCTGGGGCCAACGTCCTGACTTTC.

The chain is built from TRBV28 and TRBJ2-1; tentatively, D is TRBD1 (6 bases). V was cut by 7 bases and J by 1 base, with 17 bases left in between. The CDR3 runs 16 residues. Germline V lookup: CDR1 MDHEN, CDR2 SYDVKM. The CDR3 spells CASTMAGTPSYNEQFF. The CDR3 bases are TGTGCCAGCACCATGGCCGGGACACCTTCCTACAATGAGCAGTTCTTC.

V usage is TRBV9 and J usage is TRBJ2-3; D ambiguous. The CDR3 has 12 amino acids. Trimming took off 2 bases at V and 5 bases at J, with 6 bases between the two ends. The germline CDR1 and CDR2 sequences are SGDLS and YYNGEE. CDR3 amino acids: CASSVSQDTQYF. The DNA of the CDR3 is TGTGCCAGCAGCGTTTCACAAGATACGCAGTATTTT.

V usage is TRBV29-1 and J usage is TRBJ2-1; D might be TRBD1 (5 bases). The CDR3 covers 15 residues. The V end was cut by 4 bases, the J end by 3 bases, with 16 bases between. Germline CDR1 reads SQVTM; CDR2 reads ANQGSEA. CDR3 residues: CSVGRLPQGYNEQFF. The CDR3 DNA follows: TGCAGCGTTGGGCGGCTCCCCCAGGGCTACAATGAGCAGTTCTTC.

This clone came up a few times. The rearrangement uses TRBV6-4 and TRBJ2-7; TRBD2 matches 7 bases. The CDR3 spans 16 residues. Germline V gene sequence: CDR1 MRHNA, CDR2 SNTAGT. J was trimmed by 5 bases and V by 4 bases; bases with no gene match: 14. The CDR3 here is CASSALGGAAYHEQYF. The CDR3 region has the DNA TGTGCCAGCAGTGCCTTGGGAGGGGCCGCTTACCACGAGCAGTACTTC.

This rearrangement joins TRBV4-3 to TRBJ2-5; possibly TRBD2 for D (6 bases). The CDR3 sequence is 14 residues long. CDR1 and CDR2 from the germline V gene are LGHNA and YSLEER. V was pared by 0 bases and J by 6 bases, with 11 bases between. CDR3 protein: CASSQDLGGQTQYF. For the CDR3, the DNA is TGCGCCAGCAGCCAAGATCTCGGGGGACAGACCCAGTACTTC.

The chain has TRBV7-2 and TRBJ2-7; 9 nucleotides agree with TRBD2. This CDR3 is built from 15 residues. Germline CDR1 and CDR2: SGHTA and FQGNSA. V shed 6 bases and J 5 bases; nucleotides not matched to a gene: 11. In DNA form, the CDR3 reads TGTGCCAGCAGTTTACTTAGCGGGAGCCGAAACGAGCAGTACTTC. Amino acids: CASSLLSGSRNEQYF.

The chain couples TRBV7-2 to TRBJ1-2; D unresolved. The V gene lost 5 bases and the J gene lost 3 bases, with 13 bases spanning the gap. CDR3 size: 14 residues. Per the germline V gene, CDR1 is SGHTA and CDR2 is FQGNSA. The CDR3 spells CASSPGSGYYGYTF. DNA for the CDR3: TGTGCCAGCAGCCCGGGGTCAGGTTACTATGGCTACACCTTC.

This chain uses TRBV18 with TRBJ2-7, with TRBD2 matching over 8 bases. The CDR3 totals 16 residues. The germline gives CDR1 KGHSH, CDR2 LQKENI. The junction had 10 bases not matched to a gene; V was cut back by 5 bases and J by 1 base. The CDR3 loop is CASSTSGGAGSYEQYF. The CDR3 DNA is TGTGCCAGCTCAACTAGCGGTGGTGCCGGTTCCTACGAGCAGTACTTC.

CDR3 DNA: TGTGCCTGGAGTCCGGGAAATTATGGCTACACCTTC. Residues: CAWSPGNYGYTF. This chain links TRBV30 with TRBJ1-2; D is ambiguous. There are 12 residues in the CDR3. Germline assignment: CDR1 GTSNPN and CDR2 SVGIG (reference sequence). Trimming left V 2 bases short and J 5 bases short, with 9 bases between.

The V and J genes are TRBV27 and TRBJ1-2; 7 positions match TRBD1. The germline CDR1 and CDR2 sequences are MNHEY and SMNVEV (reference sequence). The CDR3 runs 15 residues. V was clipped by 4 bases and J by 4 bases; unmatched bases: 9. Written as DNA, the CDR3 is TGTGCCAGCAGTTCCCAAGGACAGGCAGGCTATGGCTACACCTTC. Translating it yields CASSSQGQAGYGYTF.

The CDR3 DNA follows: TGTGCCAGCAGTTTAGGCGGGCAGGGGAACTATGGCTACACCTTC. Its protein product is CASSLGGQGNYGYTF. The chain recombines TRBV27 with TRBJ1-2, with D perhaps matching TRBD1 (6 bases). Germline V lookup: CDR1 MNHEY, CDR2 SMNVEV (reference sequence). The CDR3 runs 15 residues. Trimming left V 2 bases short and J 2 bases short, with 12 bases between.

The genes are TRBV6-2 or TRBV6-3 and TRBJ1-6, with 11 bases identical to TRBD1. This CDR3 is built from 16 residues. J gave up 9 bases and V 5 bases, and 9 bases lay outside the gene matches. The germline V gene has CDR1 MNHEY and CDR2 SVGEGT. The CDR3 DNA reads TGTGCCAGCAGTCGCCCCCCGGGACAGGGGGGTTCACCCCTCCACTTT. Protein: CASSRPPGQGGSPLHF.

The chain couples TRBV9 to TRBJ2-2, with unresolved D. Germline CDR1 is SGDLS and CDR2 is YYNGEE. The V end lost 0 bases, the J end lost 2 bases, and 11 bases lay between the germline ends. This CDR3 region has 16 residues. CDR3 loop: CASSVGAPHNTGELFF. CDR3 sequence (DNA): TGTGCCAGCAGCGTAGGAGCGCCACACAACACCGGGGAGCTGTTTTTT.

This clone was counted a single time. This CDR3 reads CASSQSGGIQNEQFF. Here the CDR3 DNA reads TGTGCCAGCAGCCAAAGCGGGGGGATTCAGAATGAGCAGTTCTTC. The rearrangement joins TRBV7-2 to TRBJ2-1; 9 nucleotides align to TRBD2. Unmatched junction bases numbered 9, after V lost 5 bases and J lost 7 bases. The CDR3 has 15 amino acids. Germline CDR1 SGHTA, CDR2 FQGNSA.

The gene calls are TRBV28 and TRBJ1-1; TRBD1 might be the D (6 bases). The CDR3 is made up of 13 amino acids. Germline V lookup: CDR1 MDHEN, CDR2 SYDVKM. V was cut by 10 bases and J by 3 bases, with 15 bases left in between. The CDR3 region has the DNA TGTGCCACACTACTGGACAGTCACACTGAAGCTTTCTTT. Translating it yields CATLLDSHTEAFF.

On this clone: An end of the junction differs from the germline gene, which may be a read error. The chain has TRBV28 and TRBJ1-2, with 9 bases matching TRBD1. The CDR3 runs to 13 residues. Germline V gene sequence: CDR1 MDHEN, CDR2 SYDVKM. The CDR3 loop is CATSTGGERGYTF. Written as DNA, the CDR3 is TGTGCCACCAGTACAGGGGGCGAACGGGGCTACACCTTC.

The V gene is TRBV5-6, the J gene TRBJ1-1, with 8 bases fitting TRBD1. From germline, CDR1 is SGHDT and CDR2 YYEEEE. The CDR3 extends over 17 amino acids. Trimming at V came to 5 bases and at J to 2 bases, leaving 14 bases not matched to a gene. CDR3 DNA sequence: TGTGCCAGCAGACCTAAGGACAGGGTGGCCCGAAACACTGAAGCTTTCTTT. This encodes CASRPKDRVARNTEAFF.

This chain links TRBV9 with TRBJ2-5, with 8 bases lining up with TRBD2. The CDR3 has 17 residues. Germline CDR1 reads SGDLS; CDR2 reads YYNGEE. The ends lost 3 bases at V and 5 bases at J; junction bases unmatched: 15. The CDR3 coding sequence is TGTGCCAGCAGCGGGCTTCCGCGGGGGGACCCTGGGGAGACCCAGTACTTC. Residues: CASSGLPRGDPGETQYF.

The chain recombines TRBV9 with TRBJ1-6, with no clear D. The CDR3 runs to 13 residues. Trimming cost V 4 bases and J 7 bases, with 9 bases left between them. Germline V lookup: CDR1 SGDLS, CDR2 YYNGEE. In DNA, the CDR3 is TGTGCCAGCAGCTCAACTGAGAATTCACCCCTCCACTTT. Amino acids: CASSSTENSPLHF.

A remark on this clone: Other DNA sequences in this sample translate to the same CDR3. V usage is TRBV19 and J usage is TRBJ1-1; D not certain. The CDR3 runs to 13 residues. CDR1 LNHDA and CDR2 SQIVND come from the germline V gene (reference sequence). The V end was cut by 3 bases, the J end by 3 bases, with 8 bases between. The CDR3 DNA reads TGTGCCAGTAGTATCTGGGGAGACACTGAAGCTTTCTTT. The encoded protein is CASSIWGDTEAFF.

CDR3 sequence: CASSSSVSGNTIYF. The CDR3 DNA is TGTGCCAGTAGTAGTTCAGTCTCTGGAAACACCATATATTTT. The rearrangement links TRBV19 to TRBJ1-3; no firm D call. The germline V gene has CDR1 LNHDA and CDR2 SQIVND (reference sequence). Trimming removed 4 bases at V and 0 bases at J, with 7 bases between. The CDR3 contains 14 residues. Using reference TRBV19 and TRBJ1-3 for the parts outside the CDR3, the full variable domain is DGGITQSPKYLFRKEGQNVTLSCEQNLNHDAMYWYRQDPGQGLRLIYYSQIVNDFQKGDIAEGYSVSREKKESFPLTVTSAQKNPTAFYLCASSSSVSGNTIYFGEGSWLTVV.